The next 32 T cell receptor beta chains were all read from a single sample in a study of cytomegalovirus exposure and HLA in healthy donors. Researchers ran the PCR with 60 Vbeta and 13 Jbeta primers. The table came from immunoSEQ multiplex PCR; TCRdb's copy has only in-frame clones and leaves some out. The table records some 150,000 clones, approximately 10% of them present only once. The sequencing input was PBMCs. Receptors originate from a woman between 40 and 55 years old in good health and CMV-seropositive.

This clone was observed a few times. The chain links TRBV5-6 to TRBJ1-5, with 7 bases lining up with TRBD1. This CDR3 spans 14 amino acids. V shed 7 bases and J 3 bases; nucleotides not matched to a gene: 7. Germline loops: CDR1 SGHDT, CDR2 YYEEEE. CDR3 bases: TGTGCCAGCTCATACAGGGGTTACAATCAGCCCCAGCATTTT. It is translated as CASSYRGYNQPQHF.

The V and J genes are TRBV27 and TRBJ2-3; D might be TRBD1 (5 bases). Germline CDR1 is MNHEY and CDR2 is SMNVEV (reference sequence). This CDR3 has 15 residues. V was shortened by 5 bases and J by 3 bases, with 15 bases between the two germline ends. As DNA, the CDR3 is TGTGCCAGCAGTCCCCAGGGCAGGTCTACAGATACGCAGTATTTT. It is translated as CASSPQGRSTDTQYF.

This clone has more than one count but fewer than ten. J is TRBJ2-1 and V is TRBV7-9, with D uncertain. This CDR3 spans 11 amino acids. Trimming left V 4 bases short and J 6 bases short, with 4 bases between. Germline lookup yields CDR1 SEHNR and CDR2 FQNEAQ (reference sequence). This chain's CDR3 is CASSSSNEQFF. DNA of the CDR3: TGTGCCAGCAGCTCATCCAATGAGCAGTTCTTC.

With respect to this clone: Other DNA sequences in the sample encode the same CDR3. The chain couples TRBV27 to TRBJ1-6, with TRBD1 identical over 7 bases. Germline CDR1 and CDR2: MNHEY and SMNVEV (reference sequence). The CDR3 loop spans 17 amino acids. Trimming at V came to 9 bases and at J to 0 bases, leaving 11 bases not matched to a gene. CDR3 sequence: CASRPLDRSSYNSPLHF. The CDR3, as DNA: TGTGCCAGTAGACCCTTGGACAGGAGCTCCTATAATTCACCCCTCCACTTT.

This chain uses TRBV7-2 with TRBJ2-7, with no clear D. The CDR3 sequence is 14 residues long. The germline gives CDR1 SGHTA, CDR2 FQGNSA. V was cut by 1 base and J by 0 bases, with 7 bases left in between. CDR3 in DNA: TGTGCCAGCAGCTTAGGTTCCAGCTCCTACGAGCAGTACTTC. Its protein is CASSLGSSSYEQYF.

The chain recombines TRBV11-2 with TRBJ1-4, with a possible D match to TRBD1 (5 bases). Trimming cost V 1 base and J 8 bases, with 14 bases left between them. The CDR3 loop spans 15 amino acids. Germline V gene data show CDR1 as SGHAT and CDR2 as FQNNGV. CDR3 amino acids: CASSLGSGLGEKLFF. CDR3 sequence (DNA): TGTGCCAGCAGCTTAGGCTCAGGGTTGGGAGAAAAACTGTTTTTT.

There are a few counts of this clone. In DNA form, the CDR3 reads TGTGCCAGCAGAAGGGACAGGGTGCTAACTGAAGCTTTCTTT. It encodes CASRRDRVLTEAFF. The rearrangement uses TRBV6-5 and TRBJ1-1; 9 bases are a match to TRBD1. This CDR3 is built from 14 residues. The V gene end was trimmed by 6 bases and the J gene end by 5 bases; junction bases not matched to a gene: 7. The V gene's germline CDR1 is MNHEY and CDR2 SVGAGI.

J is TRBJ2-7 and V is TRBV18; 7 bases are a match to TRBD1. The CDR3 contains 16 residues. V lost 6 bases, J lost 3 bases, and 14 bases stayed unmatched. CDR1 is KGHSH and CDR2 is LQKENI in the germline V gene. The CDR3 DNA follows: TGTGCCAGCTCCCATTTGGGGGACAGCGAATACTACGAGCAGTACTTC. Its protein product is CASSHLGDSEYYEQYF.

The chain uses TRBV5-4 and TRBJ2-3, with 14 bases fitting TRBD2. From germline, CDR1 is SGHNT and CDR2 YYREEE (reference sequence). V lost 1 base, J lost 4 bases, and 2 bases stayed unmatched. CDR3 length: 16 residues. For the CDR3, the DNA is TGTGCCAGCAGCTTGAAGACTAGCGGGGGGGCAGATACGCAGTATTTT. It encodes CASSLKTSGGADTQYF. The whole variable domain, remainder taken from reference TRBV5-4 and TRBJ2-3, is ETGVTQSPTHLIKTRGQQVTLRCSSQSGHNTVSWYQQALGQGPQFIFQYYREEENGRGNFPPRFSGLQFPNYSSELNVNALELDDSALYLCASSLKTSGGADTQYFGPGTRLTVL.

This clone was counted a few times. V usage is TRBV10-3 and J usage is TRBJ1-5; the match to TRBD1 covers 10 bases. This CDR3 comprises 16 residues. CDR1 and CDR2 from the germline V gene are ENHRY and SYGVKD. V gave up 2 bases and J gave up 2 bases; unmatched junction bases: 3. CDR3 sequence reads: CAISEPGTGGNQPQHF. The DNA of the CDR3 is TGTGCCATCAGTGAGCCGGGGACAGGGGGCAATCAGCCCCAGCATTTT.

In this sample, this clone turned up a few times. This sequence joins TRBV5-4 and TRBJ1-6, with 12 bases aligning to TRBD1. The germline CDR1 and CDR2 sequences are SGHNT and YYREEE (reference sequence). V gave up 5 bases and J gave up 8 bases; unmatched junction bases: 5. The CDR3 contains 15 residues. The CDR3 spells CASSRDRGLYSPLHF. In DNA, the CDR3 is TGTGCCAGCAGTCGGGACAGGGGGCTCTATTCACCCCTCCACTTT.

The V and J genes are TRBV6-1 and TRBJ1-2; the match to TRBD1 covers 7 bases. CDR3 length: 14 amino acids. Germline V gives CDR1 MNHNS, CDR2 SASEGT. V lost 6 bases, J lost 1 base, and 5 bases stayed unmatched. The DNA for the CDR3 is TGTGCCAGCAGGGGGACAGCGGATAACTATGGCTACACCTTC. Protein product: CASRGTADNYGYTF.

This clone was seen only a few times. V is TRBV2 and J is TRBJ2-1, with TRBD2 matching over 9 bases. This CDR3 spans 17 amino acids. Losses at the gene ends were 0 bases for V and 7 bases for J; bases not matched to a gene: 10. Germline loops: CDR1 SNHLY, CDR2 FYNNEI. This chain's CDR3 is CASSEARMRGGQNEQFF. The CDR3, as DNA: TGTGCCAGCAGTGAAGCAAGGATGCGGGGGGGCCAGAATGAGCAGTTCTTC. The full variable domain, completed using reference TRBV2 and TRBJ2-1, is EPEVTQTPSHQVTQMGQEVILRCVPISNHLYFYWYRQILGQKVEFLVSFYNNEISEKSEIFDDQFSVERPDGSNFTLKIRSTKLEDSAMYFCASSEARMRGGQNEQFFGPGTRLTVL.

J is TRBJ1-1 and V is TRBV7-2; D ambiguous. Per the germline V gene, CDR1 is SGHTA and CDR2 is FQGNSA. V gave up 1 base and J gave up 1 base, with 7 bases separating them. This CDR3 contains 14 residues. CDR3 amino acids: CASSLGPKNTEAFF. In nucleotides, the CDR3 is TGTGCCAGCAGCTTAGGGCCGAAGAACACTGAAGCTTTCTTT.

The CDR3 nucleotides are TGCAGCGTTCAGGGGGATAATTCACCCCTCCACTTT. This codes for CSVQGDNSPLHF. The chain links TRBV29-1 to TRBJ1-6, with 7 bases aligning to TRBD1. The CDR3 has 12 residues. V trimming: 5 bases; J trimming: 5 bases; junction bases outside the gene matches: 0. The V gene's germline CDR1 is SQVTM and CDR2 ANQGSEA.

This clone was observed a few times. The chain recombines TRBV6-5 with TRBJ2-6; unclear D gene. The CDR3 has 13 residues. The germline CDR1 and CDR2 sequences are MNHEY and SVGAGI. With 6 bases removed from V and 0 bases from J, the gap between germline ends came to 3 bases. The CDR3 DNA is TGTGCCAGCAGGAGCTCTGGGGCCAACGTCCTGACTTTC. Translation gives CASRSSGANVLTF.

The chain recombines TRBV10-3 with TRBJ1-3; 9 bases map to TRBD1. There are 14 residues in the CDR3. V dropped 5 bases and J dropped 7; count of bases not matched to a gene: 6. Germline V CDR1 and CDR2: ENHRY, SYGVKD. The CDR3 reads CAISWDREFNTIYF. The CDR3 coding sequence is TGTGCCATCAGTTGGGACAGGGAATTTAACACCATATATTTT.

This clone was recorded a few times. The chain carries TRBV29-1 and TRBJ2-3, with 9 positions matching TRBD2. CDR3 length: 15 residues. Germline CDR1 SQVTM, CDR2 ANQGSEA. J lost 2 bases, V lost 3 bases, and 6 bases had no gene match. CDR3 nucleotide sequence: TGCAGCGTTGATGGGGTAGCGGGGGACACAGATACGCAGTATTTT. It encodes CSVDGVAGDTDTQYF.

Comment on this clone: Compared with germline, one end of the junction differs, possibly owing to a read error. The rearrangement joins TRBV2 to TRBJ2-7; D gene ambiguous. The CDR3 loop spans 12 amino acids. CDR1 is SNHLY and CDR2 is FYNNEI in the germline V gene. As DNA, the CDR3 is TGTGCCAGCAGTGAAGCGCAAATAGCCCCGGTGTTC. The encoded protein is CASSEAQIAPVF.

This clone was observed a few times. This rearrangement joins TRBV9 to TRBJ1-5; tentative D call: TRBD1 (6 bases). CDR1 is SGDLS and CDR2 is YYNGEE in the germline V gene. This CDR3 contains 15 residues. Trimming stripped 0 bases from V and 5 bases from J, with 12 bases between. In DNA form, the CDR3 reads TGTGCCAGCAGCGTAGCCGGGACACCCGATCAGCCCCAGCATTTT. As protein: CASSVAGTPDQPQHF.

The CDR3 region is CARSSPGHRDNSPLHF. The CDR3 DNA reads TGTGCCAGAAGCTCCCCGGGACATCGGGATAATTCACCCCTCCACTTT. This sequence joins TRBV5-3 and TRBJ1-6, with D perhaps TRBD1 (6 bases). TRBV5-3 is an ORF, with its function uncertain. Trimming stripped 3 bases from V and 5 bases from J, with 15 bases between. The CDR3 loop spans 16 amino acids.

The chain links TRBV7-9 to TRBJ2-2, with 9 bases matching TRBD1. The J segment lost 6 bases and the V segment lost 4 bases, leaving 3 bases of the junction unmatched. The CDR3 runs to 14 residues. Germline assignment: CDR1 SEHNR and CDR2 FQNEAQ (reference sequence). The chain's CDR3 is CASSWTGVAGELFF. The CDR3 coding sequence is TGTGCCAGCAGCTGGACAGGGGTTGCCGGGGAGCTGTTTTTT.

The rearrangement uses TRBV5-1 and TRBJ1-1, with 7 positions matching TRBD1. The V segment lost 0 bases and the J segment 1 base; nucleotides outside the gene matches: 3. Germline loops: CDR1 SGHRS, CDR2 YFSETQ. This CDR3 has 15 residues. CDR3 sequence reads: CASSLAGTANTEAFF. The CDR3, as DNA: TGCGCCAGCAGCTTGGCCGGGACAGCGAACACTGAAGCTTTCTTT.

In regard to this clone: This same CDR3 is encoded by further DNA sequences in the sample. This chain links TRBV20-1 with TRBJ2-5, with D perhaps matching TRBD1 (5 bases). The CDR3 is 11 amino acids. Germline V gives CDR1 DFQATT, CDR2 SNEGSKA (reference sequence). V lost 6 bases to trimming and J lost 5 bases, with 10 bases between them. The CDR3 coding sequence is TGCAGTGCAGGACAAGGGGAGACCCAGTACTTC. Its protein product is CSAGQGETQYF.

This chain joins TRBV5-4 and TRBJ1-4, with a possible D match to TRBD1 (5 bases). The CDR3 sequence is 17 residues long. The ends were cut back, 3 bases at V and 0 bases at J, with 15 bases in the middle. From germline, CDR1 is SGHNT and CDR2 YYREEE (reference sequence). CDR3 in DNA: TGTGCCAGCAGCTCCAATACGCAGGGTGCAACTAATGAAAAACTGTTTTTT. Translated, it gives CASSSNTQGATNEKLFF. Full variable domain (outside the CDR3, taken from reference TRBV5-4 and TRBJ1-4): ETGVTQSPTHLIKTRGQQVTLRCSSQSGHNTVSWYQQALGQGPQFIFQYYREEENGRGNFPPRFSGLQFPNYSSELNVNALELDDSALYLCASSSNTQGATNEKLFFGSGTQLSVL.

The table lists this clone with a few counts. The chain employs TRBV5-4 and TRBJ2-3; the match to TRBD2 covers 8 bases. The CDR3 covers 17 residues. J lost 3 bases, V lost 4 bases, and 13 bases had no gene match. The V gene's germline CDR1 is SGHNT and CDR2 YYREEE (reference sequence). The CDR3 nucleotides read TGTGCCAGCAGCCCCATCGGAGGTAGCGGGGAGACAGATACGCAGTATTTT. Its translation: CASSPIGGSGETDTQYF.

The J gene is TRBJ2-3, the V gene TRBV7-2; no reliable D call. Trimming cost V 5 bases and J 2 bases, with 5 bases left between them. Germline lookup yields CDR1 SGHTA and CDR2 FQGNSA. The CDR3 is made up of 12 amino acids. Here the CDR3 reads CASSRVTDTQYF. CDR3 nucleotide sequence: TGTGCCAGCAGCCGGGTCACAGATACGCAGTATTTT.

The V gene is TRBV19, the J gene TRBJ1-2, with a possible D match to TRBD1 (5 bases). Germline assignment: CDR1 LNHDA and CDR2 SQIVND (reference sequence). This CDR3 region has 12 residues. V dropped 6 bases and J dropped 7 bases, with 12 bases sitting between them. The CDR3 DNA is TGTGCCAGTAGCCTGGGACTCGTTGGCTACACCTTC. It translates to CASSLGLVGYTF. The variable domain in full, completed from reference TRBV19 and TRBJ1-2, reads DGGITQSPKYLFRKEGQNVTLSCEQNLNHDAMYWYRQDPGQGLRLIYYSQIVNDFQKGDIAEGYSVSREKKESFPLTVTSAQKNPTAFYLCASSLGLVGYTFGSGTRLTVV.

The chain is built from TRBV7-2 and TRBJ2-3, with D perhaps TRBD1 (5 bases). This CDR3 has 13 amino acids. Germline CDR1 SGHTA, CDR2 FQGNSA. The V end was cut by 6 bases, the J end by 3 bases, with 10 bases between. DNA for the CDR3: TGTGCCAGCAGTCAGGGTTTTACAGATACGCAGTATTTT. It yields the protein CASSQGFTDTQYF.

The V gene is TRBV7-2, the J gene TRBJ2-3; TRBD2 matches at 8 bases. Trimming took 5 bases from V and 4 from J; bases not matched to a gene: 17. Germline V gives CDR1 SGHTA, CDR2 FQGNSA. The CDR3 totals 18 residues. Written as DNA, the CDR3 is TGTGCCAGCAGCCCGCGCAGAGGGGGGCGGGGGGACGCAGATACGCAGTATTTT. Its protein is CASSPRRGGRGDADTQYF. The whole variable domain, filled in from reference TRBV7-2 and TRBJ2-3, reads GAGVSQSPSNKVTEKGKDVELRCDPISGHTALYWYRQSLGQGLEFLIYFQGNSAPDKSGLPSDRFSAERTGGSVSTLTIQRTQQEDSAVYLCASSPRRGGRGDADTQYFGPGTRLTVL.

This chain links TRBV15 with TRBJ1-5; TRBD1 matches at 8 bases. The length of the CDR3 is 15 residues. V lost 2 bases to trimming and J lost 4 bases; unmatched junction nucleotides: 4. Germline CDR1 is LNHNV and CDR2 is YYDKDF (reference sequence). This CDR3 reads CATSRRQGTNQPQHF. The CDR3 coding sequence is TGTGCCACCAGCAGACGACAGGGGACGAATCAGCCCCAGCATTTT. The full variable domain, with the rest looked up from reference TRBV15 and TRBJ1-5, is DAMVIQNPRYQVTQFGKPVTLSCSQTLNHNVMYWYQQKSSQAPKLLFHYYDKDFNNEADTPDNFQSRRPNTSFCFLDIRSPGLGDTAMYLCATSRRQGTNQPQHFGDGTRLSIL.

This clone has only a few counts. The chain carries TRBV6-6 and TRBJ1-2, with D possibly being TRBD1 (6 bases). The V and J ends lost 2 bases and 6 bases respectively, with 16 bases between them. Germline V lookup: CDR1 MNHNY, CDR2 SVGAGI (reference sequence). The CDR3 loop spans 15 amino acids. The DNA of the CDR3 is TGTGCCAGCAGTTACAGGGACACCAGGAGTCATGGCTACACCTTC. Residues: CASSYRDTRSHGYTF.